Included here is one TCR beta chain sequence, with context. The antigen is unknown. The entry originates in a study of graft-versus-host responses after intestinal transplantation. About the research overall: Anti-thymocyte globulin induction, then tacrolimus and steroids for about three years, went to all recipients.

Clones were sequenced by immunoSEQ multiplex PCR, and TCRdb holds only the in-frame ones, with some missing. Counted here are about 100,000 clones, 90% to 95% occurring once; the ten biggest clones make up approximately 0.18%. CDR1 SGHVS and CDR2 FNYEAQ come from the germline V gene. The CDR3 extends over 13 amino acids. V lost 5 bases and J lost 4, with 10 bases in between. Study-wide results and caveats: Graft-donor T cell macrochimerism in patients accompanied high graft-versus-host to host-versus-graft clonal ratios in allografts.

V usage is TRBV7-6 and J usage is TRBJ2-3; no clear D. Sequencing was performed on unstimulated CD4+ T cells sorted from spleen or lymph node cells, taken before transplant. The clonotype was recovered from a human donor who was the organ donor for an intestinal transplant. The CDR3 sequence is CASSPQMSDTQYF. CDR3 coding DNA: TGTGCCAGCAGCCCACAAATGTCAGATACGCAGTATTTT.